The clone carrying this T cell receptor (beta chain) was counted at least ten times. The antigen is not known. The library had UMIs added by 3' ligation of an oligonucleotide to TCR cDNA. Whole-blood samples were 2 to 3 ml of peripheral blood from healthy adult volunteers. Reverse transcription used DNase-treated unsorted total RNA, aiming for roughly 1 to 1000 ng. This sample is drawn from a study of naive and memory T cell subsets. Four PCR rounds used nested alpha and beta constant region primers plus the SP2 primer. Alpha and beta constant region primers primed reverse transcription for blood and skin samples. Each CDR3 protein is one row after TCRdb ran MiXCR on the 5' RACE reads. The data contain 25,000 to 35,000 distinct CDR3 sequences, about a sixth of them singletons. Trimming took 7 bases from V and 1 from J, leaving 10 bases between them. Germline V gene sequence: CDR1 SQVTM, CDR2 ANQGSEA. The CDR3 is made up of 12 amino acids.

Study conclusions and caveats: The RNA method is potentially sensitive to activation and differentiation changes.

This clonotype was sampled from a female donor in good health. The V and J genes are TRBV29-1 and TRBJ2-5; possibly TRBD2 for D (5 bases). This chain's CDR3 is CSARRIQETQYF. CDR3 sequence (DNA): TGCAGCGCCAGGAGGATCCAAGAGACCCAGTACTTC.